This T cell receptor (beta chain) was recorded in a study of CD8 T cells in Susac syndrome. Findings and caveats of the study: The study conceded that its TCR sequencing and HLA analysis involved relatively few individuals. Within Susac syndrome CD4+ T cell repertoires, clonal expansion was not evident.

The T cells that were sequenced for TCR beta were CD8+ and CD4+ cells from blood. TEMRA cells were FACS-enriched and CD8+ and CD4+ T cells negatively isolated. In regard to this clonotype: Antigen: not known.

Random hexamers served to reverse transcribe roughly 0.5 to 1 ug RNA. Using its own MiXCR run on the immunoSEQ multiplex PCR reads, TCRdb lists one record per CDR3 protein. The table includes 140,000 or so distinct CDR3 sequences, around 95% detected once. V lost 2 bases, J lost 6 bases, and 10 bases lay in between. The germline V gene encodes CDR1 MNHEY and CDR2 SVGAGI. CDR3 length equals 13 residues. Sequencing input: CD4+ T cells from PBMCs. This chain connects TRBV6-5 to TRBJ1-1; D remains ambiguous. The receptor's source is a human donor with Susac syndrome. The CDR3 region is CASSYTFSAEAFF. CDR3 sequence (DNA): TGTGCCAGCAGTTACACTTTCTCGGCTGAAGCTTTCTTT.